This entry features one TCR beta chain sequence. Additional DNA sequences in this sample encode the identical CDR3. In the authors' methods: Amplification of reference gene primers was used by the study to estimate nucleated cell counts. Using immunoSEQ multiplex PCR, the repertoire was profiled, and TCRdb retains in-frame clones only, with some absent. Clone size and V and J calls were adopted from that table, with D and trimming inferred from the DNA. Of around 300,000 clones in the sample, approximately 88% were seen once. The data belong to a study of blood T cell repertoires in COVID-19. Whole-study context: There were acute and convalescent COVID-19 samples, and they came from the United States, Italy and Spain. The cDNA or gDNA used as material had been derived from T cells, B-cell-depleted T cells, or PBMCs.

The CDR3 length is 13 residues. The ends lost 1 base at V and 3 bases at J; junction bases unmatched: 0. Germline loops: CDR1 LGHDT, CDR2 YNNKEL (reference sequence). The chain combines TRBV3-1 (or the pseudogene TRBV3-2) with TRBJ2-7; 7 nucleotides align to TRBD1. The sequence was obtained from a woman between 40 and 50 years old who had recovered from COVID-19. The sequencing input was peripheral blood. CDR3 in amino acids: CASSQGQGYEQYF. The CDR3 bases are TGTGCCAGCAGCCAAGGACAGGGCTACGAGCAGTACTTC.